The T cell receptor beta chain described here comes from a study of OX40 agonist ivuxolimab in advanced cancers. On the study more broadly: Of mixed ages from about 20 to 80 and averaging approximately 60 years, the group was about 86% male. Three patients had partial responses: one hepatocellular carcinoma, two cutaneous melanoma.

With 3 bases removed from V and 1 base from J, the gap between germline ends came to 16 bases. Germline-derived CDR1 and CDR2 are MGHRA and YSYEKL. This CDR3 has 16 amino acids. Overall study findings and caveats: Averaged across samples, CD8+ T cells carried more expanded clones than CD4+ did. At 0.1 to 3.0 mg/kg, CD4+ and CD8+ blood T cells expanded clonally by week 6.

Of note for this clone: Its specificity is not known.

Clones were read by immunoSEQ multiplex PCR, and TCRdb kept only the in-frame ones, dropping some. The sample includes about 55,000 clones, about nine tenths of them seen just once. The V and J genes are TRBV4-1 and TRBJ2-7; unclear D gene. The starting material was CD4+ or CD8+ T cells sorted from blood, obtained in a trial of the OX40 agonist ivuxolimab. The receptor comes from an adult with an advanced solid tumor such as melanoma, head and neck, liver or kidney cancer. CDR3 bases: TGCGCCAGCAGCCACCGTCGCGACTCAAGTTCCTACGAGCAGTACTTC. Translation gives CASSHRRDSSSYEQYF.